Given below is one T cell receptor beta chain in context. Its cognate antigen is unknown. This record belongs to a study of cytomegalovirus exposure and HLA in healthy donors. About the research overall: From donors who were HLA-typed, an early data release held 80 million to 95 million unique TCRs.

Study results and limitations: On later analysis, the bulk of CMV-associated TCR beta chains appeared to be HLA-restricted. In a later analysis, donors in an Asian-associated ancestry cluster reportedly had fewer N-insertions in productive TCRs than the cohort mean.

60 Vbeta and 13 Jbeta primers were used in PCR. Data came from immunoSEQ multiplex PCR; TCRdb stores just in-frame clones and leaves some out. The table shows 210,000 or so clones, with 77% occurring only once. This CDR3 contains 15 residues. V dropped 5 bases and J dropped 9; count of bases not matched to a gene: 7. Looked up from germline, CDR1 is MNHNY and CDR2 is SVGAGI (reference sequence). The sequence was collected from a woman aged 55-70 years in good health and CMV-seropositive. The rearrangement links TRBV6-6 to TRBJ2-1; TRBD2 matches 13 bases. What was sequenced was PBMCs. The CDR3 bases are TGTGCCAGCAGTCAAGGACTAGCGGGAGAAGGTGAGCAGTTCTTC. Translating gives CASSQGLAGEGEQFF.